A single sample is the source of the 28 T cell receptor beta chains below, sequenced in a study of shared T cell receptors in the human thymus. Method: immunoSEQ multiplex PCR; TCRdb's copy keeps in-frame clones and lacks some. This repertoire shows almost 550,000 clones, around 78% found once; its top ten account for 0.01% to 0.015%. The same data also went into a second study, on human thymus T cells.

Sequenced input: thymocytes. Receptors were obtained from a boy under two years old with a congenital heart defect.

The CDR3 protein is CASSASGTVRNNEQFF. The CDR3 DNA follows: TGTGCCAGCTCGGCTAGCGGGACGGTTCGTAACAATGAGCAGTTCTTC. This sequence joins TRBV9 and TRBJ2-1; 9 bases match TRBD2. The CDR3 is 16 residues long. CDR1 and CDR2 (germline): SGDLS, YYNGEE. Trimming took 7 bases from V and 5 from J; bases not matched to a gene: 13. Variable domain in full (rest from reference TRBV9 and TRBJ2-1): DSGVTQTPKHLITATGQRVTLRCSPRSGDLSVYWYQQSLDQGLQFLIQYYNGEERAKGNILERFSAQQFPDLHSELNLSSLELGDSALYFCASSASGTVRNNEQFFGPGTRLTVL.

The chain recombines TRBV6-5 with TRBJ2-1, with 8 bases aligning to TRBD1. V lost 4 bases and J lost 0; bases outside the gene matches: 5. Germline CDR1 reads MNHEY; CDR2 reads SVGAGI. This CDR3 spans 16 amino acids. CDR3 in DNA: TGTGCCAGCAGTTTAGGACAGGGTGGCTCCTACAATGAGCAGTTCTTC. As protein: CASSLGQGGSYNEQFF.

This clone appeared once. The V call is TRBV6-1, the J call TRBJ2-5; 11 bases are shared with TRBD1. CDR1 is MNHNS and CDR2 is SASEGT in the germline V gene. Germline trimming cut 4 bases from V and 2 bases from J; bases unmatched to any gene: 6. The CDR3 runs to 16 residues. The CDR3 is CASSGRGTGGQETQYF. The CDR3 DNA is TGTGCCAGCAGTGGAAGGGGGACAGGGGGTCAAGAGACCCAGTACTTC.

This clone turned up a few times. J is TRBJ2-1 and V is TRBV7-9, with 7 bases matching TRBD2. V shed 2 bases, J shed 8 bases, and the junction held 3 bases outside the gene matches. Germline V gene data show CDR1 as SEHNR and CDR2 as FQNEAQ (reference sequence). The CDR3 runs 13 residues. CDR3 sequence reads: CASSLLAAHEQFF. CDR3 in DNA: TGTGCCAGCAGCTTACTAGCGGCCCATGAGCAGTTCTTC.

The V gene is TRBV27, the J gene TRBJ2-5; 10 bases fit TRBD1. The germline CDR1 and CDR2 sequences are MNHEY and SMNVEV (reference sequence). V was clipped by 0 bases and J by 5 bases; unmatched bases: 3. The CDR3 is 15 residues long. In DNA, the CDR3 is TGTGCCAGCAGTTTATCGGACAGGGGGTGGGAGACCCAGTACTTC. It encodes CASSLSDRGWETQYF.

CDR3 amino acids: CASSQPGLAGDEQYF. The CDR3 DNA sequence: TGTGCCAGCAGCCAGCCGGGACTAGCGGGAGACGAGCAGTACTTC. The chain employs TRBV7-9 and TRBJ2-7; 14 nucleotides line up with TRBD2. V shed 5 bases and J 5 bases; nucleotides not matched to a gene: 5. The germline CDR1 and CDR2 sequences are SEHNR and FQNEAQ (reference sequence). There are 15 residues in the CDR3.

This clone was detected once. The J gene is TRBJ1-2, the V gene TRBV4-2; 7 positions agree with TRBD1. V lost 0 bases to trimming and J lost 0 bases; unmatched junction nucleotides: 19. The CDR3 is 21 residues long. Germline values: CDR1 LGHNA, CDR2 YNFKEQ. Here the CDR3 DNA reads TGTGCCAGCAGCCAAGAAGGGACAGTCAATTTAAGCCGCGGGCCTAACTATGGCTACACCTTC. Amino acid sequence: CASSQEGTVNLSRGPNYGYTF.

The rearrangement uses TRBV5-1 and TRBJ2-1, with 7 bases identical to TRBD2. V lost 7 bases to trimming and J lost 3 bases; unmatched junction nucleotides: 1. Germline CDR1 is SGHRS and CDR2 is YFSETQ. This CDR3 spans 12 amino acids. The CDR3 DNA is TGCGCCAGCGGGGACTACTACAATGAGCAGTTCTTC. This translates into CASGDYYNEQFF.

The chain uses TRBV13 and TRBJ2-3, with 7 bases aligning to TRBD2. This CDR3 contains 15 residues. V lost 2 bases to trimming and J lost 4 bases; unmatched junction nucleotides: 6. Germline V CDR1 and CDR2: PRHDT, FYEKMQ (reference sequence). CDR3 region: CASSLKAGRSDTQYF. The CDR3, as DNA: TGTGCCAGCAGCTTAAAAGCGGGAAGGTCAGATACGCAGTATTTT.

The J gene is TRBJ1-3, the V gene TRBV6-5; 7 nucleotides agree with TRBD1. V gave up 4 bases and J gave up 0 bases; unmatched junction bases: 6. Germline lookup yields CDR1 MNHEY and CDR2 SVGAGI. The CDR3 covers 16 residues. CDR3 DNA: TGTGCCAGCAGTTGTCGGACAGGCCGCTCTGGAAACACCATATATTTT. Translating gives CASSCRTGRSGNTIYF.

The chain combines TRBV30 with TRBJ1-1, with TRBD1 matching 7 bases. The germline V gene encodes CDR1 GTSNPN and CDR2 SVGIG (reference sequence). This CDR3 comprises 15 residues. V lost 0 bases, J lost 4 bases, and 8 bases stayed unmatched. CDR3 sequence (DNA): TGTGCCTGGAGTGTAAGTCGCCAGGGGGGCACTGAAGCTTTCTTT. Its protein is CAWSVSRQGGTEAFF.

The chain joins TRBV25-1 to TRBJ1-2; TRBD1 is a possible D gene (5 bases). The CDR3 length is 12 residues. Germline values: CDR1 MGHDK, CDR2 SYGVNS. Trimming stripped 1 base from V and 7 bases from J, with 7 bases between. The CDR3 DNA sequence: TGTGCCAGCAGTGAATGGGGGGGTGGCTACACCTTC. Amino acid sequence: CASSEWGGGYTF.

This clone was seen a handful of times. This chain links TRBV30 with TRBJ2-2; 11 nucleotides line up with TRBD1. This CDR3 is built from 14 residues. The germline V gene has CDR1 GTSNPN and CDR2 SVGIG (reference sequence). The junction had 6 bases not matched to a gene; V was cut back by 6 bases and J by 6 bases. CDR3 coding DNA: TGTGCCTGTATTACGGGACAGGGGGCCGGGGAGCTGTTTTTT. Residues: CACITGQGAGELFF.

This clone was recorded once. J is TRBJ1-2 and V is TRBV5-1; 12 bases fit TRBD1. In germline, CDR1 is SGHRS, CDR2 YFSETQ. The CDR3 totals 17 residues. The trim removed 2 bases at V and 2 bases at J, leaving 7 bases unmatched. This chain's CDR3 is CASSFPGQGATNYGYTF. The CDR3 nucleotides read TGCGCCAGCAGCTTTCCGGGACAGGGGGCGACGAACTATGGCTACACCTTC.

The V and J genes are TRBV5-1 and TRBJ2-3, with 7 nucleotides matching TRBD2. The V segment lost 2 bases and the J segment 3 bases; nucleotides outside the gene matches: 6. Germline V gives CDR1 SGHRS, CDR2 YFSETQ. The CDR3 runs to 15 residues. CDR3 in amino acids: CASSFERGETDTQYF. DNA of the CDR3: TGCGCCAGCAGCTTCGAGCGGGGAGAAACAGATACGCAGTATTTT.

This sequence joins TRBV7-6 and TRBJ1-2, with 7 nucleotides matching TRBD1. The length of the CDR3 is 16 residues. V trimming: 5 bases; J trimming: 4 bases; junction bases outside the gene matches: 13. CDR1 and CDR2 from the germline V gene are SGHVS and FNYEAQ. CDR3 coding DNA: TGTGCCAGCAGCGTCCTTAAGGGACAGAGGGCCTATGGCTACACCTTC. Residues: CASSVLKGQRAYGYTF.

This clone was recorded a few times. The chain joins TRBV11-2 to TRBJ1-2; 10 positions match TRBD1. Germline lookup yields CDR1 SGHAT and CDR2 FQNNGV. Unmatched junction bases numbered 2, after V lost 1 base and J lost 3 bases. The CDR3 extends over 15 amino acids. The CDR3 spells CASSLVGQGHYGYTF. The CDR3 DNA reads TGTGCCAGCAGCTTAGTGGGACAGGGGCACTATGGCTACACCTTC.

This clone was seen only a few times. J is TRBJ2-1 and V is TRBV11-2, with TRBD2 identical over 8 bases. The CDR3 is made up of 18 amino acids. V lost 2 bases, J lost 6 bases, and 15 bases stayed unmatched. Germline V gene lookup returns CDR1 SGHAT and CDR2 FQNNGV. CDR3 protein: CASSLRPQAAGACNEQFF. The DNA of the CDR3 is TGTGCCAGCAGCTTACGCCCCCAAGCAGCGGGAGCGTGCAATGAGCAGTTCTTC.

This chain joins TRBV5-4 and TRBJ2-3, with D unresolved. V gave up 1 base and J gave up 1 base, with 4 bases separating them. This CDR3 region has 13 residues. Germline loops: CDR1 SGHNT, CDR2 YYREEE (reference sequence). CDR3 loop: CASSLTGTDTQYF. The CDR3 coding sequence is TGTGCCAGCAGCTTGACAGGCACAGATACGCAGTATTTT.

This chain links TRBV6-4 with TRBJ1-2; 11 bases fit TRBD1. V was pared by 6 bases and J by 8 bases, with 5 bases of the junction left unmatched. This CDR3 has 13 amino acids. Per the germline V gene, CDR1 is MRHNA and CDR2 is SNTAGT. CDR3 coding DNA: TGTGCCAGCAGACCGGGACAGGGGGGCGGCTACACCTTC. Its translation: CASRPGQGGGYTF.

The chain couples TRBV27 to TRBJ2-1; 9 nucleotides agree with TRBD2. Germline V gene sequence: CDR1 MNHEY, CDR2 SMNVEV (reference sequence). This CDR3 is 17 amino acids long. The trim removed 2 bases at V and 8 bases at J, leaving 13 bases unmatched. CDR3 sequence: CASSLVLRSGRSYEQFF. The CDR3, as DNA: TGTGCCAGCAGTTTAGTCCTCCGTAGCGGGAGATCCTATGAGCAGTTCTTC.

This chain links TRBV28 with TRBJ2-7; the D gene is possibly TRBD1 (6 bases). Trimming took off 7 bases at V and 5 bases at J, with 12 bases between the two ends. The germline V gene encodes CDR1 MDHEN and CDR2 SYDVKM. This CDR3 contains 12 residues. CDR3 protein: CASNGRGHEQYF. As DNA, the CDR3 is TGTGCCAGCAACGGCAGGGGTCACGAGCAGTACTTC.

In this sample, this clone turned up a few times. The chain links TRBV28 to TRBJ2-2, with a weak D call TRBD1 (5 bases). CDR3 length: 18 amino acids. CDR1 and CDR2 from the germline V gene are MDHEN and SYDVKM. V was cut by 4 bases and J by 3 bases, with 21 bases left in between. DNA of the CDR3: TGTGCCAGCAGTTCATCAGACAGACCCCCTCTAGACACCGGGGAGCTGTTTTTT. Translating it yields CASSSSDRPPLDTGELFF.

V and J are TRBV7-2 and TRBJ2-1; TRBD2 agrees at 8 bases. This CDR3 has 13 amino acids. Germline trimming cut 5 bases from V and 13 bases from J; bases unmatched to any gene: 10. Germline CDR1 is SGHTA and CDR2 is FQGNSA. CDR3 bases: TGTGCCAGCAGCACGCCCGGGACTAGACTCCAGTTCTTC. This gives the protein CASSTPGTRLQFF.

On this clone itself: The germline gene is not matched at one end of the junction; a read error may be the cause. CDR3 bases: TGTGTCAGCAGTGAAGCGGCTAGCGGGGCGAACCTGGTGCTTCCTACCTACGAGCAGTACTTC. This encodes CVSSEAASGANLVLPTYEQYF. This chain uses TRBV2 with TRBJ2-7; 9 nucleotides line up with TRBD2. The CDR3 sequence is 21 residues long. The germline V gene encodes CDR1 SNHLY and CDR2 FYNNEI.

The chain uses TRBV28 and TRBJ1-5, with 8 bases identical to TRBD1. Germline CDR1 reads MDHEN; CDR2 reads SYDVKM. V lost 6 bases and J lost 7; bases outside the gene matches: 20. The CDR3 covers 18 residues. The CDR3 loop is CASSPLARDRSGDQPQHF. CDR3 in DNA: TGTGCCAGCAGCCCTTTGGCCAGGGACAGGTCGGGAGACCAGCCCCAGCATTTT.

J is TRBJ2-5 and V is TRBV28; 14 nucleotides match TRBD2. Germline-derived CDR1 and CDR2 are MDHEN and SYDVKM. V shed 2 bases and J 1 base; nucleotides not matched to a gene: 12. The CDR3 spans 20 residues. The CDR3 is CASSLTGLAGVGTSQETQYF. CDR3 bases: TGTGCCAGCAGTTTAACGGGACTAGCGGGAGTGGGGACATCCCAAGAGACCCAGTACTTC.

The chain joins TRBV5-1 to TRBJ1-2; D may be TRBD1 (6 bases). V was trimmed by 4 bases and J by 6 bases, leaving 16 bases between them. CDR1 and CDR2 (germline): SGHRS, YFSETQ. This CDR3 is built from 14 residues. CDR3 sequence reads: CASSQDSPWDGYTF. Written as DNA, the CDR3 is TGCGCCAGCAGCCAGGACAGCCCCTGGGATGGCTACACCTTC.